The 10 T cell receptor beta chains below all came from one sample that was sequenced in a study of blood T cell repertoires in COVID-19. Using immunoSEQ multiplex PCR, the repertoire was profiled, and TCRdb retains in-frame clones only, with some absent. The sample gives some 300,000 clones, roughly 90% of which show up once; 1.5% to 2% is in the top ten. Sequencing was performed on PBMCs or T cells enriched from blood (not recorded which). The receptors were sampled from a middle-aged woman who had recovered from COVID-19.

This chain connects TRBV24-1 to TRBJ2-3; 13 bases fit TRBD2. Germline V CDR1 and CDR2: KGHDR, SFDVKD. With 3 bases clipped from V and 1 base from J, the junction kept 6 bases outside the gene matches. The CDR3 runs 18 residues. Here the CDR3 DNA reads TGTGCCACCAGTGATACCGGGACTAGCGGGACCGGCACAGATACGCAGTATTTT. This sequence encodes CATSDTGTSGTGTDTQYF.

CDR3 sequence: CAIKEQGAGNTIYF. In nucleotides, the CDR3 is TGTGCCATCAAAGAACAGGGGGCTGGAAACACCATATATTTT. The V gene is TRBV10-3, the J gene TRBJ1-3, with TRBD1 matching over 8 bases. This CDR3 region has 14 residues. Germline CDR1 and CDR2: ENHRY and SYGVKD. V dropped 7 bases and J dropped 2; count of bases not matched to a gene: 4.

The chain employs TRBV5-1 and TRBJ2-2, with 11 bases fitting TRBD2. The CDR3 is made up of 17 amino acids. Germline-derived CDR1 and CDR2 are SGHRS and YFSETQ. V dropped 0 bases and J dropped 2; count of bases not matched to a gene: 3. CDR3 sequence reads: CASSLGGTSGNTGELFF. CDR3 nucleotides: TGCGCCAGCAGCTTGGGAGGGACTAGCGGTAACACCGGGGAGCTGTTTTTT. The whole variable domain, filled in from reference TRBV5-1 and TRBJ2-2, reads KAGVTQTPRYLIKTRGQQVTLSCSPISGHRSVSWYQQTPGQGLQFLFEYFSETQRNKGNFPGRFSGRQFSNSRSEMNVSTLELGDSALYLCASSLGGTSGNTGELFFGEGSRLTVL.

The chain employs TRBV6-6 and TRBJ2-7; 8 bases line up with TRBD1. Trimming took 6 bases from V and 3 from J; bases not matched to a gene: 4. Germline-derived CDR1 and CDR2 are MNHNY and SVGAGI (reference sequence). There are 13 residues in the CDR3. The CDR3 protein is CASRPGQGYEQYF. The DNA of the CDR3 is TGTGCCAGCAGACCCGGACAGGGCTACGAGCAGTACTTC.

This chain uses TRBV18 with TRBJ1-1; D not certain. Per germline, CDR1 KGHSH and CDR2 LQKENI. The CDR3 is 14 amino acids. Trimming left V 4 bases short and J 3 bases short, with 12 bases between. The chain's CDR3 is CASSREAGYTEAFF. The CDR3 region has the DNA TGTGCCAGCTCACGAGAAGCAGGATACACTGAAGCTTTCTTT.

The V gene is TRBV6-5, the J gene TRBJ2-6; 9 positions match TRBD1. The V segment lost 8 bases and the J segment 4 bases; nucleotides outside the gene matches: 6. The CDR3 has 15 amino acids. Germline values: CDR1 MNHEY, CDR2 SVGAGI. The CDR3 bases are TGTGCCAGCCGGGACAGGGTGATAGGGGCCAACGTCCTGACTTTC. Translation: CASRDRVIGANVLTF.

The V and J genes are TRBV29-1 and TRBJ1-2; TRBD1 might be the D (6 bases). Per germline, CDR1 SQVTM and CDR2 ANQGSEA. V gave up 6 bases and J gave up 8 bases, with 16 bases separating them. This CDR3 comprises 12 residues. CDR3 in DNA: TGCAGCGTGCGAGGACAGAAGGGAGGCTACACCTTC. The encoded protein is CSVRGQKGGYTF.

The chain combines TRBV19 with TRBJ1-1; 10 bases are shared with TRBD1. The germline V gene encodes CDR1 LNHDA and CDR2 SQIVND (reference sequence). The V and J ends lost 4 bases and 3 bases, in that order; junction bases with no gene match: 11. The CDR3 length is 17 residues. Here the CDR3 DNA reads TGTGCCAGTAGTAGCCGGGGACAGGGGCCCTCTGACACTGAAGCTTTCTTT. Translated, it gives CASSSRGQGPSDTEAFF.

The chain recombines TRBV29-1 with TRBJ1-2; possible D gene TRBD1, 6 bases. CDR3 length: 14 amino acids. Germline values: CDR1 SQVTM, CDR2 ANQGSEA. V dropped 1 base and J dropped 5 bases, with 14 bases sitting between them. The CDR3 here is CSVEGQGRGYGYTF. CDR3 DNA: TGCAGCGTTGAAGGGCAGGGGCGCGGGTATGGCTACACCTTC.

This chain connects TRBV19 to TRBJ1-4, with D possibly matching TRBD1 (6 bases). V dropped 7 bases and J dropped 8 bases, with 20 bases sitting between them. The CDR3 totals 15 residues. CDR1 and CDR2 from the germline V gene are LNHDA and SQIVND (reference sequence). The CDR3 coding sequence is TGTGCCAGTAAAACGCGGGGGCGCCGAGGAGAAAAACTGTTTTTT. Translating it yields CASKTRGRRGEKLFF.